Here is one TCR beta chain with its context. The table came from immunoSEQ multiplex PCR; TCRdb's copy has only in-frame clones and leaves some out. The sample has hundreds of thousands of clones; roughly four fifths are singletons. This entry comes from a study of blood T cell repertoires in COVID-19. Germline CDR1 is SNHLY and CDR2 is FYNNEI. This CDR3 has 15 amino acids. The ends lost 4 bases at V and 4 bases at J; junction bases unmatched: 5. The chain employs TRBV2 and TRBJ2-1, with 9 bases identical to TRBD2. The TCR sequence derives from a woman aged 40 to 50 with active or convalescent COVID-19. Sequenced sample: peripheral blood. The CDR3 protein is CASSGSGGGYNEQFF. CDR3 DNA sequence: TGTGCCAGCAGTGGTAGCGGGGGAGGGTACAATGAGCAGTTCTTC.